This TCR beta chain was recorded in a study of T cell changes during pregnancy in multiple sclerosis. The CDR3 consists of 16 residues. The V end was cut by 6 bases, the J end by 8 bases, with 20 bases between. Germline CDR1 reads SGHAT; CDR2 reads FQNNGV. Method: immunoSEQ multiplex PCR; TCRdb's copy keeps in-frame clones and lacks some. The table lists just under 85,000 clones, 91% of them singletons, with over 2% in the top ten. The TCR was taken from a female donor with multiple sclerosis, enrolled in a pregnancy study. The sample was peripheral blood, taken in the first trimester of pregnancy. This chain links TRBV11-2 with TRBJ1-6; D gene ambiguous. The CDR3 here is CASRSGKGGRDSPLHF. In nucleotides, the CDR3 is TGTGCCAGCAGGTCAGGAAAGGGAGGGCGGGATTCACCCCTCCACTTT. The full variable domain, rest sourced from reference TRBV11-2 and TRBJ1-6, is EAGVAQSPRYKIIEKRQSVAFWCNPISGHATLYWYQQILGQGPKLLIQFQNNGVVDDSQLPKDRFSAERLKGVDSTLKIQPAKLEDSAVYLCASRSGKGGRDSPLHFGNGTRLTVT.